This is a list of T cell receptor beta chains from one sample in a study of T cell repertoires in cytomegalovirus infection. TCRdb reprocessed the reads with MiXCR, giving one entry per CDR3 protein. This table has about 570,000 distinct CDR3 sequences, approximately 40% appearing once. Antigens of these TCRs are unknown. The material sequenced was cultured PBMCs, taken from culture after CMV antigen stimulation. All receptors come from a human donor in good health (CMV status not recorded). Some clones in this sample may be carry-over from other donors' samples. Both conserved end residues are part of each CDR3. D genes are given only for firm matches. Size values are once, few and many counts, or a class for expanded clones, and some rows have none.

abundance: few; d_gene: NA; v_gene: TRBV7-2; j_gene: TRBJ1-2; CDR3nt: TGTGCCAGCAGCTTAAGGAGTGTAGAAAGCTATGGCTACACCTTC; CDR3aa: CASSLRSVESYGYTF
abundance: few; d_gene: NA; v_gene: TRBV7-2; j_gene: TRBJ2-7; CDR3nt: TGTGCCAGCAGCCCAGGGTACGGGTCGACGGGGCAGTACTTC; CDR3aa: CASSPGYGSTGQYF
abundance: NA; d_gene: NA; v_gene: TRBV4-2; j_gene: TRBJ2-3; CDR3nt: TGTGCCAGCAGCCAAGATATTACAGCAGGCTCAGATACGCAGTATTTT; CDR3aa: CASSQDITAGSDTQYF
abundance: few; d_gene: NA; v_gene: TRBV7-6; j_gene: TRBJ2-3; CDR3nt: TGTGCCAGCAGCTTAGACGGACACACAGATACGCAGTATTTT; CDR3aa: CASSLDGHTDTQYF
abundance: few; d_gene: TRBD1; v_gene: TRBV12-3/TRBV12-4; j_gene: TRBJ1-1; CDR3nt: TGTGCCAGCAGTTTCTCCACAGGGGGGAACACTGAAGCTTTCTTT; CDR3aa: CASSFSTGGNTEAFF
abundance: NA; d_gene: NA; v_gene: TRBV6-5; j_gene: TRBJ1-1; CDR3nt: TGTGCCAGCAGTTACTCGAGATTCCAGTGGACTGAAGCTTTCTTT; CDR3aa: CASSYSRFQWTEAFF
abundance: few; d_gene: NA; v_gene: TRBV7-8; j_gene: TRBJ2-7; CDR3nt: TGTGCCAGCAGTAAGGGATTGGTAGTCTACGAGCAGTACTTC; CDR3aa: CASSKGLVVYEQYF
abundance: NA; d_gene: NA; v_gene: TRBV18; j_gene: TRBJ1-2; CDR3nt: TGTGCCAGCTCACCACCGTCCAGAAACTATGGCTACACCTTC; CDR3aa: CASSPPSRNYGYTF
abundance: few; d_gene: TRBD2; v_gene: TRBV27; j_gene: TRBJ2-5; CDR3nt: TGTGCCAGCAGTCCTGGGACTAGCGGGGGTCAAGAGACCCAGTACTTC; CDR3aa: CASSPGTSGGQETQYF
abundance: few; d_gene: TRBD1; v_gene: TRBV7-8; j_gene: TRBJ1-2; CDR3nt: TGTGCCAGCAGCCAAACTTCACAGGGGACCTATGGCTACACCTTC; CDR3aa: CASSQTSQGTYGYTF
abundance: NA; d_gene: NA; v_gene: TRBV20-1; j_gene: TRBJ1-3; CDR3nt: TGCAGTGCTAAACCACCTCTCTCTGGAAACACCATATATTTT; CDR3aa: CSAKPPLSGNTIYF
abundance: NA; d_gene: TRBD2; v_gene: TRBV7-2; j_gene: TRBJ2-5; CDR3nt: TGTGCCAGCAGCTTCCAGACTAGCGGGTTTAAAGAGACCCAGTACTTC; CDR3aa: CASSFQTSGFKETQYF
abundance: NA; d_gene: TRBD1; v_gene: TRBV10-3; j_gene: TRBJ1-3; CDR3nt: TGTGCCATCAGTGAGTGGCAGGGGGCGAGAAACACCATATATTTT; CDR3aa: CAISEWQGARNTIYF
abundance: NA; d_gene: NA; v_gene: TRBV7-2; j_gene: TRBJ2-7; CDR3nt: TGTGCCAGCAGCTCGGGGGGCGGGGTCTACGAGCAGTACTTC; CDR3aa: CASSSGGGVYEQYF
abundance: once; d_gene: NA; v_gene: TRBV27; j_gene: TRBJ2-6; CDR3nt: TGTGCCAGCGGGGGTACCTCTGGGGCCAACGTCCTGACTTTC; CDR3aa: CASGGTSGANVLTF
abundance: NA; d_gene: NA; v_gene: TRBV12-3/TRBV12-4; j_gene: TRBJ2-3; CDR3nt: TGTGCCAGCAGGATAAGGGGCGGCACAGATACGCAGTATTTT; CDR3aa: CASRIRGGTDTQYF
abundance: many; d_gene: NA; v_gene: TRBV7-2; j_gene: TRBJ2-3; CDR3nt: TGTGCCAGCAGCCCATCTAGCACAGATACGCAGTATTTT; CDR3aa: CASSPSSTDTQYF
abundance: many; d_gene: NA; v_gene: TRBV19; j_gene: TRBJ2-3; CDR3nt: TGTGCCAGTAGTATACGGCGGGGCCGCACAGATACGCAGTATTTT; CDR3aa: CASSIRRGRTDTQYF
abundance: many; d_gene: NA; v_gene: TRBV28; j_gene: TRBJ1-5; CDR3nt: TGTGCCAGCAGTGTAAGCAATCAGCCCCAGCATTTT; CDR3aa: CASSVSNQPQHF
abundance: many; d_gene: NA; v_gene: TRBV7-2; j_gene: TRBJ1-2; CDR3nt: TGTGCCAGCAGCTTGCGACAGAAAGGGGATGGCTACACCTTC; CDR3aa: CASSLRQKGDGYTF
abundance: NA; d_gene: NA; v_gene: TRBV7-6; j_gene: TRBJ2-2; CDR3nt: TGTGCCACCCCCAGCAGCTTCACCTCAGCGAACACCGGGGAGCTGTTTTTT; CDR3aa: CATPSSFTSANTGELFF
abundance: NA; d_gene: NA; v_gene: TRBV20-1; j_gene: TRBJ1-1; CDR3nt: TGCAGTGCTTCTATTCTAGGAGAAGCTTTCTTT; CDR3aa: CSASILGEAFF
abundance: once; d_gene: TRBD1; v_gene: TRBV7-2; j_gene: TRBJ2-4; CDR3nt: TGTGCCTCAAGCCCCCAGGGGGTAATAAACATTCAGTACTTC; CDR3aa: CASSPQGVINIQYF
abundance: NA; d_gene: NA; v_gene: TRBV6-1; j_gene: TRBJ1-6; CDR3nt: TGTGCCAGCAGTGAAGAGGCCCAGCTTTTGTTTGATTCACCCCTCCACTTT; CDR3aa: CASSEEAQLLFDSPLHF
abundance: few; d_gene: NA; v_gene: TRBV6-1; j_gene: TRBJ1-5; CDR3nt: TGTGCCAGCAGTGAGGGGGGGAATGGGCAGCCCCAGCATTTT; CDR3aa: CASSEGGNGQPQHF
abundance: NA; d_gene: NA; v_gene: TRBV4-3; j_gene: TRBJ2-7; CDR3nt: TGCGCCAGCAGCCAAGGTGTAGTCGCGGCGGGTGAGCAGTACTTC; CDR3aa: CASSQGVVAAGEQYF
abundance: NA; d_gene: NA; v_gene: TRBV23-1; j_gene: TRBJ2-7; CDR3nt: TGCGCCAGCAGCAGTAAGGAGTACTTC; CDR3aa: CASSSKEYF
abundance: few; d_gene: NA; v_gene: TRBV5-5; j_gene: TRBJ2-7; CDR3nt: TGTGCCAGCAGCCCGGAGGGCGGCGAGCAGTACTTC; CDR3aa: CASSPEGGEQYF
abundance: NA; d_gene: TRBD2; v_gene: TRBV10-3; j_gene: TRBJ2-5; CDR3nt: TGTGCCATCATCGCCGGCGGGAGGCCGCAAGAGACCCAGTACTTC; CDR3aa: CAIIAGGRPQETQYF
abundance: NA; d_gene: NA; v_gene: TRBV7-4; j_gene: TRBJ1-6; CDR3nt: TGTGCCAGCAGCTTAGGCACTGACACCCATTCACCCCTCCACTTT; CDR3aa: CASSLGTDTHSPLHF
abundance: NA; d_gene: TRBD2; v_gene: TRBV7-9; j_gene: TRBJ2-5; CDR3nt: TGTGCCAGCAGCTTAGATGGACTAGCGGGGGGGAGACAGACCCAGTACTTC; CDR3aa: CASSLDGLAGGRQTQYF
abundance: NA; d_gene: NA; v_gene: TRBV15; j_gene: TRBJ1-1; CDR3nt: TGTGCCACCAGCAGCTCCTCGCAGCTTGAAGCTTTCTTT; CDR3aa: CATSSSSQLEAFF
abundance: NA; d_gene: NA; v_gene: TRBV4-3; j_gene: TRBJ1-5; CDR3nt: TGCGCCAGCAGCCAAGATGGGGGTCAGCCCCAGCATTTT; CDR3aa: CASSQDGGQPQHF
abundance: NA; d_gene: NA; v_gene: TRBV7-9; j_gene: TRBJ2-3; CDR3nt: TGTGCCAGCAGCTTAGGCGGGGGCAAACCGATTACGCAGTATTTT; CDR3aa: CASSLGGGKPITQYF
abundance: many; d_gene: TRBD2; v_gene: TRBV7-8; j_gene: TRBJ2-3; CDR3nt: TGTGCCAGCAGCTTAGTTGGTGCGGGAGGGGTAACAGATACGCAGTATTTT; CDR3aa: CASSLVGAGGVTDTQYF
abundance: NA; d_gene: TRBD1; v_gene: TRBV19; j_gene: TRBJ1-5; CDR3nt: TGTGCCAGTAGTTCGACAGGGGTACTATTCTTGCTGCAGCCCCAGCATTTT; CDR3aa: CASSSTGVLFLLQPQHF
abundance: NA; d_gene: TRBD2; v_gene: TRBV5-4; j_gene: TRBJ2-1; CDR3nt: TGTGCCAGCAGCGACGGACTAGCGGGCAGGGCTGAGCAGTTCTTC; CDR3aa: CASSDGLAGRAEQFF
abundance: NA; d_gene: NA; v_gene: TRBV6-1; j_gene: TRBJ2-3; CDR3nt: TGTGCCAGCAGTTCCCTGGAATTAGTTACGCAGTATTTT; CDR3aa: CASSSLELVTQYF
abundance: NA; d_gene: NA; v_gene: TRBV10-3; j_gene: TRBJ2-3; CDR3nt: TGTGCCATCAGTGAGCGCCTCGGAAGCGGGAGCACAGATACGCAGTATTTT; CDR3aa: CAISERLGSGSTDTQYF
abundance: many; d_gene: NA; v_gene: TRBV7-2; j_gene: TRBJ2-2; CDR3nt: TGTGCCAGCAGCCTCACCCCATCGAACACCGGGGAGCTGTTTTTT; CDR3aa: CASSLTPSNTGELFF
abundance: many; d_gene: NA; v_gene: TRBV6-5; j_gene: TRBJ1-5; CDR3nt: TGTGCCAGCAGTTACATGGCAGGGGTTCAGCCCCAGCATTTT; CDR3aa: CASSYMAGVQPQHF
abundance: NA; d_gene: NA; v_gene: TRBV12-3/TRBV12-4; j_gene: TRBJ2-1; CDR3nt: TGTGCCAGCAGTTTGATAACCGTCTCGTTCTACAATGAGCAGTTCTTC; CDR3aa: CASSLITVSFYNEQFF
abundance: NA; d_gene: NA; v_gene: TRBV7-2; j_gene: TRBJ1-1; CDR3nt: TGTGCCAGCAGCCCGACTAAAGGGGCTGAAGCTTTCTTT; CDR3aa: CASSPTKGAEAFF